The 5 T cell receptor beta chains in this list originate from one sample, sequenced in a study of T-cell reconstitution after alpha-beta-depleted transplantation in children. Unique molecular identifiers were used in preparing the TCRbeta library. Each CDR3 protein gets one entry after TCRdb re-called the PCR reads with MiXCR. Seen here are some 350,000 distinct CDR3 sequences, 15% to 20% observed once, and the top ten hold roughly two fifths. The sequences come from PBMCs, mostly from graft donor cells, collected 360 days after TCRalphabeta/CD19-depleted stem cell transplant. All receptors come from a male patient between 2 and 15 years old who had a stem cell transplant for acute lymphoblastic leukemia, so the T cells may come from the graft donor.

This sequence joins TRBV4-1 and TRBJ2-1; 8 nucleotides agree with TRBD2. The CDR3 extends over 18 amino acids. Germline V gene sequence: CDR1 MGHRA, CDR2 YSYEKL. With V trimmed by 0 bases and J by 0 bases, 7 bases remained unmatched. DNA for the CDR3: TGCGCCAGCAGCCAAGACCGACTAGCGCTAAGCTCCTACAATGAGCAGTTCTTC. This codes for CASSQDRLALSSYNEQFF.

The chain uses TRBV28 and TRBJ2-7; D unresolved. This CDR3 is built from 15 residues. Trimming cost V 0 bases and J 5 bases, with 14 bases left between them. Germline V gives CDR1 MDHEN, CDR2 SYDVKM. CDR3 residues: CASSLWGRSAHEQYF. As DNA, the CDR3 is TGTGCCAGCAGTTTATGGGGTAGGTCGGCCCACGAGCAGTACTTC. Using reference TRBV28 and TRBJ2-7 for the parts outside the CDR3, the full variable domain is DVKVTQSSRYLVKRTGEKVFLECVQDMDHENMFWYRQDPGLGLRLIYFSYDVKMKEKGDIPEGYSVSREKKERFSLILESASTNQTSMYLCASSLWGRSAHEQYFGPGTRLTVT.

This clonotype has at least ten counts. The CDR3 spells CASSFQRGRVYEQYF. The CDR3 DNA reads as TGTGCCAGCAGTTTTCAGAGGGGAAGGGTCTACGAGCAGTACTTC. The V gene is TRBV27, the J gene TRBJ2-7; the D gene could be TRBD1 or TRBD2 (5 bases each). Per germline, CDR1 MNHEY and CDR2 SMNVEV (reference sequence). CDR3 length equals 15 residues. The V end was cut by 3 bases, the J end by 3 bases, with 15 bases between.

This clonotype was found a few times. J is TRBJ2-7 and V is TRBV6-5; 7 bases match TRBD1. CDR3 length equals 15 residues. J gave up 3 bases and V 4 bases, and 9 bases lay outside the gene matches. Germline CDR1 reads MNHEY; CDR2 reads SVGAGI. CDR3 DNA sequence: TGTGCCAGCAGTTCCCCTCTCGACAGGGTCTACGAGCAGTACTTC. Its protein is CASSSPLDRVYEQYF.

This sequence joins TRBV4-1 and TRBJ2-1; 8 nucleotides align to TRBD2. This CDR3 has 16 residues. Germline CDR1 MGHRA, CDR2 YSYEKL. J gave up 2 bases and V 2 bases, and 5 bases lay outside the gene matches. The CDR3 protein is CASSQLGTRAYNEQFF. The CDR3 DNA reads as TGCGCCAGCAGCCAATTGGGGACTAGGGCCTACAATGAGCAGTTCTTC.